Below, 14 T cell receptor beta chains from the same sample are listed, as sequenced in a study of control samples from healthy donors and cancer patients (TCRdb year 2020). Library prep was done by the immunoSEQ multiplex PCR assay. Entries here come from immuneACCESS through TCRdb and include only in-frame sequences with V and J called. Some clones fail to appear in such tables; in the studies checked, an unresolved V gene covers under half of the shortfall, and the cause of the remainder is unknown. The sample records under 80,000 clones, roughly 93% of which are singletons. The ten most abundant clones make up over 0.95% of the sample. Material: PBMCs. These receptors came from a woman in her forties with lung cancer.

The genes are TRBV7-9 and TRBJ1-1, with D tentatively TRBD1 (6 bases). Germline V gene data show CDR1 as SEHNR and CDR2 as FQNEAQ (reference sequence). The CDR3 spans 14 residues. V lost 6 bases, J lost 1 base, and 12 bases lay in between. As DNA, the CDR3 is TGTGCCAGCAGATGGGGGACAACGAACACTGAAGCTTTCTTT. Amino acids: CASRWGTTNTEAFF.

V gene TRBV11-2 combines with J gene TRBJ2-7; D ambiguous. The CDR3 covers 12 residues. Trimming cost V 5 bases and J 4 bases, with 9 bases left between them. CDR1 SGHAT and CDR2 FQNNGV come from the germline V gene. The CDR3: CASSLTFYEQYF. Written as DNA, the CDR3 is TGTGCCAGCAGCCTCACATTTTACGAGCAGTACTTC.

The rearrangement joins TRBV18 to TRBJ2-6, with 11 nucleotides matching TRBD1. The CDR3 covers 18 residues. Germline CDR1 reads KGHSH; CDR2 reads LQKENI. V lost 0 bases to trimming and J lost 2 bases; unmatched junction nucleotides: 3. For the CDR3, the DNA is TGTGCCAGCTCACCACCGGGACAGGGGGTGGCTGGGGCCAACGTCCTGACTTTC. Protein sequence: CASSPPGQGVAGANVLTF.

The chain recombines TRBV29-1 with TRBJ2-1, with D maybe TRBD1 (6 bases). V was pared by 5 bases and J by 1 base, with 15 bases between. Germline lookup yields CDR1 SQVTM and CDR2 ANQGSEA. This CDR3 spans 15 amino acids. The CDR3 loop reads CSVRLGTPSYNEQFF. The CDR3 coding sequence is TGCAGCGTTCGGTTGGGGACACCTTCCTACAATGAGCAGTTCTTC.

CDR3 protein: CASSGLKGQQETQYF. In nucleotides, the CDR3 is TGTGCCAGCAGCGGCCTGAAGGGACAGCAAGAGACCCAGTACTTC. The V gene is TRBV9, the J gene TRBJ2-5; 7 nucleotides align to TRBD1. The V and J ends lost 3 bases and 2 bases, in that order; junction bases with no gene match: 7. The CDR3 runs to 15 residues. Germline CDR1 is SGDLS and CDR2 is YYNGEE.

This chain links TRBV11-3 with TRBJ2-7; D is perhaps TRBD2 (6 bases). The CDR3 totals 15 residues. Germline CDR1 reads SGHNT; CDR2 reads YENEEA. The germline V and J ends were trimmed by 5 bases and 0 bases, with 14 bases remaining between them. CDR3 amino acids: CASSPPGLDSYEQYF. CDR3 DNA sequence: TGTGCCAGCAGCCCCCCGGGACTTGACTCCTACGAGCAGTACTTC.

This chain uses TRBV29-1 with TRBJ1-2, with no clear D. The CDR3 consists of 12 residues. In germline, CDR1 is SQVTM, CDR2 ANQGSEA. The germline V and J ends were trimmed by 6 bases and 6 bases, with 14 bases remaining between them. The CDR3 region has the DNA TGCAGCGTGGGGATACCGATACATGGCTACACCTTC. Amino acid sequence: CSVGIPIHGYTF.

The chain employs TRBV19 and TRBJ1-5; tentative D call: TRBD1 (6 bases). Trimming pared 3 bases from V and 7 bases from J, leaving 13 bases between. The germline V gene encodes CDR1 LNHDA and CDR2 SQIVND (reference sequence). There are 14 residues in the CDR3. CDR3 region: CASSMGGGWQPQHF. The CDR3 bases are TGTGCCAGTAGTATGGGGGGCGGTTGGCAGCCCCAGCATTTT. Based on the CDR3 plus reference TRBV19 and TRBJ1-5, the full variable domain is DGGITQSPKYLFRKEGQNVTLSCEQNLNHDAMYWYRQDPGQGLRLIYYSQIVNDFQKGDIAEGYSVSREKKESFPLTVTSAQKNPTAFYLCASSMGGGWQPQHFGDGTRLSIL.

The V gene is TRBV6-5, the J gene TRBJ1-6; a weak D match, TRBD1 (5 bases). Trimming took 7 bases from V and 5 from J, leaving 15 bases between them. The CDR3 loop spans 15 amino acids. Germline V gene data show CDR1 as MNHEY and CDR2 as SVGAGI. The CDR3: CASIPSGGDNSPLHF. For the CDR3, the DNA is TGTGCCAGCATCCCCTCGGGGGGGGATAATTCACCCCTCCACTTT.

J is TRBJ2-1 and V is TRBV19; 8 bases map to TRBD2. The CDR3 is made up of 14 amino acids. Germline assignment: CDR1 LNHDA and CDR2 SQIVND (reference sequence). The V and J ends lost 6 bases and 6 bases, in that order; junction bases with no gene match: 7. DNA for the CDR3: TGTGCCAGTAGACCGGGACTAGGAAGCAATGAGCAGTTCTTC. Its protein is CASRPGLGSNEQFF.

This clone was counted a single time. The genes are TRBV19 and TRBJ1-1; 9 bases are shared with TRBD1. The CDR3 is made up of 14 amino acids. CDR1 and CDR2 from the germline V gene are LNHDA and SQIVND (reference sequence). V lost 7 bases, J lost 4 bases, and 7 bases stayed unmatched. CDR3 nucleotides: TGTGCCAGTACCTGGAACAGGGGGCCCACTGAAGCTTTCTTT. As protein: CASTWNRGPTEAFF.

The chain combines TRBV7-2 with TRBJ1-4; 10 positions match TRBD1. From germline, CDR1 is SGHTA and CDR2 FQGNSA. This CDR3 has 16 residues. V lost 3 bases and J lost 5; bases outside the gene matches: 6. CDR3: CASSFPGQGTNEKLFF. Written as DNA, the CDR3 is TGTGCCAGCAGCTTCCCGGGACAGGGGACGAATGAAAAACTGTTTTTT.

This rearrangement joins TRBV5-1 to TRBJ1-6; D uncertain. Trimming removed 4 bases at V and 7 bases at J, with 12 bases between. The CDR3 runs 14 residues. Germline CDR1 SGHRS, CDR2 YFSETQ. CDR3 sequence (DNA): TGCGCCAGCAGCGACGGGCATGAAAATTCACCCCTCCACTTT. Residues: CASSDGHENSPLHF.

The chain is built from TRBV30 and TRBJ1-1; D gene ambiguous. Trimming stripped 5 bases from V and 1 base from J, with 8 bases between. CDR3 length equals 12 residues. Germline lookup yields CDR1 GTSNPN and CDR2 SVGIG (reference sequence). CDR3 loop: CAWSARNTEAFF. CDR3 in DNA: TGTGCCTGGTCCGCCCGGAACACTGAAGCTTTCTTT.